The rows below give T cell receptor beta chains drawn from one sample of a study of glioma-infiltrating T cells. TCRdb re-called the multiplex PCR reads through MiXCR, storing one row per CDR3 protein. There are roughly 130,000 distinct CDR3 sequences in the sample; more than 20% occur only once, and about 30% lies in the top ten. The sequencing input was glioma tissue, nonneoplastic brain tissue, or PBMCs (not recorded which). The source of these receptors is a human donor with low-grade glioma or glioblastoma, undergoing nonglioma brain surgery, or in good health (not recorded which). Each CDR3 is given with its conserved first and last residue. The D gene is left open where the match is weak. Clone size appears in some rows only: once, few, many, or a class for an expanded clone.

j_gene: TRBJ1-3
abundance: -
d_gene: -
v_gene: TRBV29-1
CDR3aa: CSVWSESGNTIYF
CDR3nt: TGCAGCGTTTGGTCGGAAAGCGGAAACACCATATATTTT

j_gene: TRBJ1-1
abundance: -
d_gene: -
v_gene: TRBV7-2
CDR3aa: CASSLGRGDGAFF
CDR3nt: TGTGCCAGCAGCTTAGGCCGGGGCGATGGAGCTTTCTTT

j_gene: TRBJ1-2
abundance: -
d_gene: -
v_gene: TRBV3-1
CDR3aa: CASRWEGKGYTF
CDR3nt: TGTGCCAGCAGATGGGAGGGGAAGGGCTACACCTTC

j_gene: TRBJ2-1
abundance: -
d_gene: -
v_gene: TRBV18
CDR3aa: CASLPPTELYNEQFF
CDR3nt: TGTGCCAGCTTACCACCAACAGAACTTTACAATGAGCAGTTCTTC

j_gene: TRBJ1-1
abundance: many
d_gene: -
v_gene: TRBV20-1
CDR3aa: CSASAQGMNTEAFF
CDR3nt: TGCAGTGCTAGTGCACAGGGAATGAACACTGAAGCTTTCTTT

j_gene: TRBJ1-6
abundance: -
d_gene: -
v_gene: TRBV7-9
CDR3aa: CASSFGGSPLHF
CDR3nt: TGTGCCAGCAGCTTCGGCGGCTCACCCCTCCACTTT

j_gene: TRBJ2-1
abundance: many
d_gene: -
v_gene: TRBV7-3
CDR3aa: CASSSGDGYNEQFF
CDR3nt: TGTGCCAGCAGCTCCGGGGACGGCTACAATGAGCAGTTCTTC

j_gene: TRBJ2-5
abundance: -
d_gene: -
v_gene: TRBV19
CDR3aa: CASSIRLTETQYF
CDR3nt: TGTGCCAGTAGTATTCGGCTAACGGAGACCCAGTACTTC

j_gene: TRBJ1-2
abundance: -
d_gene: -
v_gene: TRBV12-3/TRBV12-4
CDR3aa: CASLRQYYGYTF
CDR3nt: TGTGCCAGCCTACGACAGTACTATGGCTACACCTTC

j_gene: TRBJ1-5
abundance: -
d_gene: -
v_gene: TRBV12-3/TRBV12-4
CDR3aa: CASSFQLDSNQPQHF
CDR3nt: TGTGCCAGCAGTTTCCAACTCGATAGCAATCAGCCCCAGCATTTT

j_gene: TRBJ2-3
abundance: few
d_gene: TRBD1
v_gene: TRBV7-2
CDR3aa: CASSFLPGQGGKPTDTQYF
CDR3nt: TGTGCCAGCAGCTTCCTCCCGGGACAGGGAGGGAAACCCACAGATACGCAGTATTTT

j_gene: TRBJ2-1
abundance: -
d_gene: -
v_gene: TRBV12-3/TRBV12-4
CDR3aa: CASSLSPGARFF
CDR3nt: TGTGCCAGCAGTTTATCCCCGGGGGCCCGGTTCTTC

j_gene: TRBJ1-2
abundance: -
d_gene: -
v_gene: TRBV2
CDR3aa: CASSEAHIGVRSDGYTF
CDR3nt: TGTGCCAGCAGTGAAGCCCATATCGGGGTCCGAAGCGATGGCTACACCTTC

j_gene: TRBJ1-5
abundance: -
d_gene: TRBD1
v_gene: TRBV2
CDR3aa: CASSEDGTANQPQHF
CDR3nt: TGTGCCAGCAGTGAAGACGGGACAGCTAATCAGCCCCAGCATTTT

j_gene: TRBJ2-3
abundance: many
d_gene: TRBD2
v_gene: TRBV6-1
CDR3aa: CASTDPRGTKHTQYF
CDR3nt: TGTGCCAGCACCGACCCCCGCGGGACTAAACATACGCAGTATTTT

j_gene: TRBJ1-6
abundance: -
d_gene: -
v_gene: TRBV7-4
CDR3aa: CASSAHNSPLHF
CDR3nt: TGTGCCAGCAGCGCGCATAATTCACCCCTCCACTTT

j_gene: TRBJ1-1
abundance: once
d_gene: TRBD1
v_gene: TRBV7-9
CDR3aa: CASSSLPRTGTEAFF
CDR3nt: TGTGCCAGCAGCTCCCTCCCCCGGACAGGCACTGAAGCTTTCTTT

j_gene: TRBJ2-1
abundance: few
d_gene: TRBD2
v_gene: TRBV20-1
CDR3aa: CSARDRTSGGKKGDEQFF
CDR3nt: TGCAGTGCTAGAGATCGGACTAGCGGGGGGAAAAAAGGAGATGAGCAGTTCTTC

j_gene: TRBJ1-4
abundance: few
d_gene: -
v_gene: TRBV10-2
CDR3aa: CASSDTANEKLFF
CDR3nt: TGCGCCAGCAGTGACACCGCTAATGAAAAACTGTTTTTT

j_gene: TRBJ2-6
abundance: many
d_gene: TRBD2
v_gene: TRBV7-9
CDR3aa: CASSDSRAGGRGSSGANVLTF
CDR3nt: TGTGCCAGCAGCGACAGCAGAGCGGGGGGGAGAGGGAGCTCTGGGGCCAACGTCCTGACTTTC

j_gene: TRBJ1-2
abundance: -
d_gene: TRBD1
v_gene: TRBV28
CDR3aa: CASSATGGGLYGYTF
CDR3nt: TGTGCCAGCAGTGCGACAGGGGGGGGTCTCTATGGCTACACCTTC

j_gene: TRBJ1-1
abundance: -
d_gene: TRBD1
v_gene: TRBV18
CDR3aa: CASSPFTGDAEAFF
CDR3nt: TGTGCCAGCTCACCATTCACAGGGGATGCTGAAGCTTTCTTT

j_gene: TRBJ2-1
abundance: few
d_gene: TRBD2
v_gene: TRBV4-2
CDR3aa: CASSQDGTSGGKNEQFF
CDR3nt: TGTGCCAGCAGCCAAGATGGGACTAGCGGGGGGAAGAATGAGCAGTTCTTC

j_gene: TRBJ2-1
abundance: -
d_gene: -
v_gene: TRBV2
CDR3aa: CATSTGAIVNEQFF
CDR3nt: TGTGCCACCTCAACTGGGGCGATAGTCAATGAGCAGTTCTTC

j_gene: TRBJ2-1
abundance: few
d_gene: TRBD2
v_gene: TRBV7-9
CDR3aa: CASSRLAMSSYNEQFF
CDR3nt: TGTGCCAGCAGTCGACTAGCGATGAGCTCCTACAATGAGCAGTTCTTC

j_gene: TRBJ2-3
abundance: -
d_gene: TRBD2
v_gene: TRBV11-3
CDR3aa: CASRGLRGATDTQYF
CDR3nt: TGTGCCAGCAGAGGTCTGCGGGGGGCCACAGATACGCAGTATTTT

j_gene: TRBJ2-1
abundance: -
d_gene: -
v_gene: TRBV6-1
CDR3aa: CASSYPGGVGDEQFF
CDR3nt: TGTGCCAGCAGTTACCCTGGCGGGGTTGGAGATGAGCAGTTCTTC

j_gene: TRBJ1-1
abundance: -
d_gene: -
v_gene: TRBV10-3
CDR3aa: CAISESKRANTEAFF
CDR3nt: TGTGCCATCAGTGAGTCGAAAAGGGCAAACACTGAAGCTTTCTTT

j_gene: TRBJ2-1
abundance: few
d_gene: -
v_gene: TRBV7-3
CDR3aa: CASSSTPGLYNEQFF
CDR3nt: TGTGCCAGCAGCTCAACTCCCGGACTTTACAATGAGCAGTTCTTC